This T cell receptor (beta chain) emerged from a study of CD8+CD57+ T cells in acquired aplastic anemia. The CDR3 is 14 residues long. The V end was cut by 5 bases, the J end by 4 bases, with 10 bases between. The germline V gene encodes CDR1 KGHDR and CDR2 SFDVKD. This clonotype was seen at least ten times. The target antigen is unknown. Genomic DNA constituted the template upon which TCR beta VDJ and CDR3 profiling was performed. TCRdb re-called the reads with MiXCR, one entry per CDR3 protein. The sample contains about half a million distinct CDR3 sequences, roughly 34% of which appear only once. Findings of the study overall: Roughly 27 sequences, all CD8+ CDR3, were shared between patients and controls.

Patients picked for sequencing had shown CD8+CD57+ cell expansion detected by flow cytometry. A severe acquired aplastic anemia diagnosis applied to all patients. Therapy had not been given to patients before blood sampling. The sequencing sample was made of sorted CD4+, CD8+, or CD8+CD57+ T cells (not recorded which) from PBMCs. This chain joins TRBV24-1 and TRBJ2-2; D is unresolved. The origin of this receptor is a human donor with aplastic anemia. Written as DNA, the CDR3 is TGTGCCACCAGTGGTTCGGGTAGCACCGGGGAGCTGTTTTTT. Protein sequence: CATSGSGSTGELFF.